This TCR beta chain was documented in a study of PD-1 blockade in classical Hodgkin lymphoma. Described time point: cycle 4 day 1 (C4D1), after 5 to 7 weeks of nivolumab. Every single patient, without exception, relapsed after autologous stem cell transplantation, and brentuximab vedotin exposure varied. Study observations and caveats: Baseline diversity resembling that of newly diagnosed patients was seen in complete responders.

Concerning this clone itself: Its antigen remains unidentified.

The V segment lost 7 bases and the J segment 5 bases; nucleotides outside the gene matches: 8. This CDR3 is built from 14 residues. CDR1 ENHRY and CDR2 SYGVKD come from the germline V gene. The data were produced by immunoSEQ multiplex PCR, yet TCRdb's version contains in-frame clones alone and is incomplete. The sample shows tens of thousands of clones, 87% of them seen only once. The chain joins TRBV10-3 to TRBJ2-7, with 10 nucleotides matching TRBD1. Material: peripheral blood mononuclear cells (PBMCs), obtained before the fourth cycle of nivolumab. This clonotype was obtained from a human donor with classical Hodgkin lymphoma. Here the CDR3 reads CAIKRDRGGNEQYF. For the CDR3, the DNA is TGTGCCATCAAACGGGACAGGGGTGGTAACGAGCAGTACTTC.